The 20 T cell receptor beta chains presented below share a single source sample, sequenced in a study of T cells after yellow fever vaccination. One entry per CDR3 protein results from TCRdb running MiXCR on the 5' RACE reads. The table includes fewer than 400,000 distinct CDR3 sequences, approximately 11% detected once. The sample here was CD4+ T cells sorted from PBMCs, taken 45 days after the yellow fever booster vaccination. These receptors came from a young man who received the YFV17D yellow fever vaccine.

Many counts were recorded for this clonotype. V is TRBV18 and J is TRBJ1-5, with 11 positions matching TRBD1. The CDR3 consists of 16 residues. V lost 3 bases and J lost 6; bases outside the gene matches: 7. CDR1 and CDR2 (germline): KGHSH, LQKENI. The CDR3 here is CASSPPGQGGGQPQHF. The CDR3 coding sequence is TGTGCCAGCTCACCGCCGGGACAGGGGGGAGGTCAGCCCCAGCATTTT.

This clonotype was seen repeatedly, ten times or more. This chain uses TRBV10-2 with TRBJ2-7; 11 nucleotides line up with TRBD1. This CDR3 has 16 amino acids. The germline V gene encodes CDR1 WSHSY and CDR2 SAAADI. V was pared by 3 bases and J by 6 bases, with 10 bases of the junction left unmatched. The DNA of the CDR3 is TGCGCCAGCAGTGATCGGAGGGGGACAGGGGGGCTCGAGCAGTACTTC. It codes for CASSDRRGTGGLEQYF.

This clonotype was counted ten times or more. V and J are TRBV12-3 or TRBV12-4 and TRBJ2-3; no clear D gene. The V end was cut by 6 bases, the J end by 0 bases, with 7 bases between. This CDR3 has 13 amino acids. CDR3 region: CASRRHSTDTQYF. The CDR3 coding sequence is TGTGCCAGCAGGCGCCACAGCACAGATACGCAGTATTTT.

Concerning this clonotype: This may be a read error: a much more frequent sequence differs by one nucleotide. V and J are TRBV7-2 and TRBJ2-3; tentatively, D is TRBD1 or TRBD2 (5 bases each). The CDR3 extends over 15 amino acids. Per the germline V gene, CDR1 is SGHTA and CDR2 is FQGNSA. As DNA, the CDR3 is TGTGCCAGAAGCTCCCGGGACGGATACGCGGATACGCAGTATTTT. This codes for CARSSRDGYADTQYF. Supplemented by reference TRBV7-2 and TRBJ2-3, the full variable domain reads GAGVSQSPSNKVTEKGKDVELRCDPISGHTALYWYRQSLGQGLEFLIYFQGNSAPDKSGLPSDRFSAERTGGSVSTLTIQRTQQEDSAVYLCARSSRDGYADTQYFGPGTRLTVL.

This clonotype was seen repeatedly, ten times or more. V is TRBV4-3 and J is TRBJ2-2; D remains ambiguous. V dropped 1 base and J dropped 5 bases, with 8 bases sitting between them. This CDR3 comprises 14 residues. Germline V gene sequence: CDR1 LGHNA, CDR2 YSLEER. CDR3: CASSQGRETGELFF. CDR3 sequence (DNA): TGCGCCAGCAGCCAAGGACGAGAAACCGGGGAGCTGTTTTTT.

This clonotype appeared many times. V is TRBV9 and J is TRBJ2-7, with 7 bases that match TRBD1. CDR3 size: 14 residues. Germline V gives CDR1 SGDLS, CDR2 YYNGEE. The junction had 3 bases not matched to a gene; V was cut back by 0 bases and J by 3 bases. CDR3 in amino acids: CASSVGGTDYEQYF. The CDR3 nucleotides are TGTGCCAGCAGCGTAGGAGGGACAGACTACGAGCAGTACTTC.

The gene calls are TRBV4-2 and TRBJ2-3; 8 nucleotides line up with TRBD1. This CDR3 contains 16 residues. J lost 7 bases, V lost 4 bases, and 13 bases had no gene match. Germline values: CDR1 LGHNA, CDR2 YNFKEQ. The CDR3 here is CASSLSRTGRAYTQYF. CDR3 DNA sequence: TGTGCCAGCAGCCTCTCCCGGACAGGGCGGGCGTATACGCAGTATTTT.

V is TRBV19 and J is TRBJ2-7; perhaps D is TRBD1 or TRBD2 (6 bases each). This CDR3 is 15 amino acids long. Germline assignment: CDR1 LNHDA and CDR2 SQIVND (reference sequence). V lost 6 bases to trimming and J lost 0 bases, with 15 bases between them. The CDR3 loop is CASRSVGGPSYEQYF. The DNA for the CDR3 is TGTGCCAGTAGATCAGTTGGGGGGCCCTCCTACGAGCAGTACTTC.

The V and J genes are TRBV7-8 and TRBJ1-3, with D possibly being TRBD1 (5 bases). The CDR3 covers 15 residues. From germline, CDR1 is SGHVS and CDR2 FQNEAQ. V was cut by 2 bases and J by 8 bases, with 16 bases left in between. The CDR3, as DNA: TGTGCCAGCAGCTTATCAGGGTCAGGGTGGGACACCATATATTTT. Protein sequence: CASSLSGSGWDTIYF. Supplemented by reference TRBV7-8 and TRBJ1-3, the full variable domain reads GAGVSQSPRYKVAKRGQDVALRCDPISGHVSLFWYQQALGQGPEFLTYFQNEAQLDKSGLPSDRFFAERPEGSVSTLKIQRTQQEDSAVYLCASSLSGSGWDTIYFGEGSWLTVV.

The chain carries TRBV10-3 and TRBJ2-7; no definite D call. The CDR3 consists of 13 residues. Germline V lookup: CDR1 ENHRY, CDR2 SYGVKD. With 0 bases removed from V and 0 bases from J, the gap between germline ends came to 3 bases. The CDR3 nucleotides are TGTGCCATCAGTGAGTCAAACTCCTACGAGCAGTACGTC. Protein: CAISESNSYEQYV.

This clonotype was counted between two and nine times. This sequence joins TRBV7-2 and TRBJ2-3; D is unclear. The CDR3 loop spans 12 amino acids. Germline CDR1 is SGHTA and CDR2 is FQGNSA. V was cut by 3 bases and J by 10 bases, with 11 bases left in between. CDR3 nucleotides: TGTGCCAGCAGCTTGAGACCCCAGGCGCAGTATTTT. Protein: CASSLRPQAQYF. Full variable domain (missing parts from reference TRBV7-2 and TRBJ2-3): GAGVSQSPSNKVTEKGKDVELRCDPISGHTALYWYRQSLGQGLEFLIYFQGNSAPDKSGLPSDRFSAERTGGSVSTLTIQRTQQEDSAVYLCASSLRPQAQYFGPGTRLTVL.

This clonotype was counted a few times. V gene TRBV7-9 combines with J gene TRBJ2-3, with TRBD2 matching over 9 bases. Germline V gives CDR1 SEHNR, CDR2 FQNEAQ (reference sequence). After removal of 5 bases from V and 4 bases from J, the junction contained 10 bases not matched to a gene. This CDR3 has 16 amino acids. DNA of the CDR3: TGTGCCAGCAGCCTGCTGAGTAGCGGGGGACCAGATACGCAGTATTTT. It yields the protein CASSLLSSGGPDTQYF.

A few counts support this clonotype. This chain links TRBV9 with TRBJ2-2; the D is unclear. The germline CDR1 and CDR2 sequences are SGDLS and YYNGEE. The CDR3 spans 13 residues. With 7 bases removed from V and 5 bases from J, the gap between germline ends came to 12 bases. The CDR3 reads CASGGSRTGELFF. The CDR3 coding sequence is TGTGCCAGCGGCGGATCCCGAACCGGGGAGCTGTTTTTT.

The rearrangement joins TRBV11-3 to TRBJ2-1; 7 nucleotides line up with TRBD2. The CDR3 loop spans 14 amino acids. Germline assignment: CDR1 SGHNT and CDR2 YENEEA. The junction had 1 base not matched to a gene; V was cut back by 0 bases and J by 5 bases. CDR3 loop: CASSLEGGNNEQFF. The CDR3 DNA reads as TGTGCCAGCAGCTTAGAGGGGGGGAACAATGAGCAGTTCTTC.

The V call is TRBV6-5, the J call TRBJ1-1; a weak D match, TRBD1 (5 bases). Germline loops: CDR1 MNHEY, CDR2 SVGAGI. The CDR3 has 11 residues. Trimming left V 6 bases short and J 6 bases short, with 8 bases between. The CDR3 DNA is TGTGCCAGCAGACAAGGGGCTGAAGCTTTCTTT. This codes for CASRQGAEAFF.

Ten or more counts support this clonotype. The CDR3 DNA follows: TGTGCCAGCAGCTCTGAGGGACCATATTCACCCCTCCACTTT. Amino acid sequence: CASSSEGPYSPLHF. This chain joins TRBV7-9 and TRBJ1-6; a possible D gene is TRBD1 (5 bases). This CDR3 spans 14 amino acids. Germline values: CDR1 SEHNR, CDR2 FQNEAQ (reference sequence). Trimming removed 4 bases from V and 8 bases from J, with 12 bases in between.

This chain links TRBV4-1 with TRBJ2-3; weak D call: TRBD2 (5 bases). V dropped 3 bases and J dropped 6 bases, with 10 bases sitting between them. CDR1 and CDR2 (germline): MGHRA, YSYEKL. The CDR3 is made up of 13 amino acids. The CDR3 nucleotides are TGCGCCAGCAGCCAGACACTAGTTGATACGCAGTATTTT. Protein product: CASSQTLVDTQYF.

The table lists this clonotype with a few counts. One end of the junction fails to match germline, which may point to a read error. V gene TRBV11-2 combines with J gene TRBJ2-1; no firm D call. The CDR3 length is 13 residues. Germline V gene lookup returns CDR1 SGHAT and CDR2 FQNNGV. CDR3 protein: CASSLEVMQVPFF. The CDR3 bases are TGTGCCAGCAGCTTAGAGGTGATGCAGGTACCGTTTTTC.

Many counts were recorded for this clonotype. The V call is TRBV6-2 or TRBV6-3, the J call TRBJ2-7, with D tentatively TRBD2 (6 bases). The CDR3 is made up of 12 amino acids. Trimming removed 8 bases from V and 6 bases from J, with 14 bases in between. From germline, CDR1 is MNHEY and CDR2 SVGEGT. This chain's CDR3 is CASWTGEGEQYV. The CDR3 coding sequence is TGTGCCAGCTGGACGGGAGAAGGCGAGCAGTACGTC.

This clonotype came up many times. The chain recombines TRBV12-3 or TRBV12-4 with TRBJ2-3; D is possibly TRBD1 or TRBD2 (5 bases each). This CDR3 region has 13 residues. The V and J ends lost 7 bases and 3 bases respectively, with 11 bases between them. The chain's CDR3 is CASKRDGTDTQYF. DNA of the CDR3: TGTGCCAGCAAAAGGGACGGAACAGATACGCAGTATTTT.